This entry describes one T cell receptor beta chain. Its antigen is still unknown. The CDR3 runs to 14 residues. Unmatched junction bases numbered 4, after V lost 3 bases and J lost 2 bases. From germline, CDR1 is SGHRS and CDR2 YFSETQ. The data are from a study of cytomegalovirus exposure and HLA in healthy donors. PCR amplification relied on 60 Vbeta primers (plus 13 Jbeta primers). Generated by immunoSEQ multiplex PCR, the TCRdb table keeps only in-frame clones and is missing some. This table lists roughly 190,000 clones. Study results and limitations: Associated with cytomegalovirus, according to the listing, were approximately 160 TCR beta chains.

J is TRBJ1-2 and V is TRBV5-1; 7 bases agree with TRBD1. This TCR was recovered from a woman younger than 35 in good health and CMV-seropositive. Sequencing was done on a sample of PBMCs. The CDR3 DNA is TGCGCCAGCAGCTCACAGGGGTTCAACTATGGCTACACCTTC. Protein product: CASSSQGFNYGYTF.